This T cell receptor beta chain was profiled in a study of technical replicates of blood from several donors. The CDR3 is 15 amino acids. Germline CDR1 reads MDHEN; CDR2 reads SYDVKM. Germline trimming cut 4 bases from V and 3 bases from J; bases unmatched to any gene: 4. The method was immunoSEQ multiplex PCR; TCRdb's version includes in-frame clones alone and lacks a portion of them. Here the sample spans about 100,000 clones, approximately 95% being singletons. The chain carries TRBV28 and TRBJ2-5; TRBD1 matches at 11 bases. The TCR sequence derives from a human donor in good health. The sample comprised T cells isolated from PBMCs. The CDR3 sequence is CASSSPGQGEETQYF. Here the CDR3 DNA reads TGTGCCAGCAGTTCGCCGGGACAGGGGGAAGAGACCCAGTACTTC.